The rows below give T cell receptor beta chains drawn from one sample of a study of cytomegalovirus exposure and HLA in healthy donors. Assay used: immunoSEQ multiplex PCR; TCRdb lists only in-frame clones, some missing. The sample has about 200,000 clones; roughly 79% are singletons. The sequenced sample was PBMCs. The receptors here all came from a male donor in good health and CMV-seronegative. The CDR3 runs from the conserved cysteine through the conserved F or W. A D gene is named only where the DNA matches it firmly. A row's size may be missing; if present it is once, few, many or a size class.

- | TRBJ1-5 | - | TRBV7-2 | TGTGCCAGCAGCTTAGCGACTTTTAGCAATCAGCCCCAGCATTTT | CASSLATFSNQPQHF
- | TRBJ2-1 | - | TRBV5-4 | TGTGCCAGCAGCTTGGCCGGGGTAGTGTTCTACAATGAGCAGTTCTTC | CASSLAGVVFYNEQFF
- | TRBJ1-1 | - | TRBV27 | TGTGCCAGCAGTCCATGGGGGCCGGACACTGAAGCTTTCTTT | CASSPWGPDTEAFF
- | TRBJ1-1 | - | TRBV21-1 | TGTGCCAGCAGCCTTCACAGGGGGAACACTGAAGCTTTCTTT | CASSLHRGNTEAFF
TRBD2 | TRBJ2-7 | - | TRBV27 | TGTGCCAGCCTCCGAGCGGGGACCTACGAGCAGTACTTC | CASLRAGTYEQYF
TRBD2 | TRBJ2-7 | - | TRBV7-2 | TGTGCCAGCAGTTATCCGGGACTAGCGGGCTCCTCCTACGAGCAGTACTTC | CASSYPGLAGSSYEQYF
- | TRBJ2-7 | once | TRBV28 | TGTGCCAGCAGTCCCGGCGGCTACGAGCAGTACTTC | CASSPGGYEQYF
- | TRBJ2-5 | - | TRBV7-6 | TGTGCCAGCAGCTTCACCCCCGGGGAGACCCAGTACTTC | CASSFTPGETQYF
- | TRBJ1-1 | - | TRBV12-2 | TGTGCAAGTCGCCCGTGGGGCAGGAACCGCCAGGGGAACACTGAAGCTTTCTTT | CASRPWGRNRQGNTEAFF
TRBD2 | TRBJ2-3 | - | TRBV7-3 | TGTGCCAGCAGCCCGAGGACTAGCGGGGGCACAGATACGCAGTATTTT | CASSPRTSGGTDTQYF
- | TRBJ1-4 | few | TRBV4-1 | TGCGCCAGCAGCCAATCAGACAGCCGACCCGAAAAACTGTTTTTT | CASSQSDSRPEKLFF
- | TRBJ2-7 | - | TRBV28 | TGTGCCAGCAGTTTAATTAGCTCCTACGAGCAGTACTTC | CASSLISSYEQYF
- | TRBJ2-1 | - | TRBV7-9 | TGTGCCAGCAGCCAAGGAGGGGAGTCCAACCCCAATGAGCAGTTCTTC | CASSQGGESNPNEQFF
TRBD1 | TRBJ2-1 | - | TRBV4-3 | TGCGCCAGCAGCCAGGCGACAGGGGGCGAGATTGGAGATGAGCAGTTCTTC | CASSQATGGEIGDEQFF